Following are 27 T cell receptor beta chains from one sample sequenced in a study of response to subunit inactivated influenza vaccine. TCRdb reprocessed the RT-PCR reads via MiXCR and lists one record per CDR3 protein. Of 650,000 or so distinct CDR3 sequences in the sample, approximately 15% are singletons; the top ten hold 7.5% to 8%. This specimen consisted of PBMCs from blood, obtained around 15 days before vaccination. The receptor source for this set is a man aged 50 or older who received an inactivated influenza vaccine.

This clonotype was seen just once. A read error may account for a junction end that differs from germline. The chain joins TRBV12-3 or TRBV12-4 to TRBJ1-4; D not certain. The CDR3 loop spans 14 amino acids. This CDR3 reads CASRLTEGSEELFF. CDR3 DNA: TGTGCCAGCAGACTTACGGAAGGCAGTGAAGAACTGTTTTTT.

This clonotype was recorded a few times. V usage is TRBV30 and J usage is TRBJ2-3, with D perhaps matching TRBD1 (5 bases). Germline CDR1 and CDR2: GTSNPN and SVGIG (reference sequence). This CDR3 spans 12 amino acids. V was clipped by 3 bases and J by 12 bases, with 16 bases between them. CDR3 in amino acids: CAWSHPDSSQYF. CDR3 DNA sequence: TGTGCCTGGAGCCATCCCGACAGCTCTCAGTATTTT.

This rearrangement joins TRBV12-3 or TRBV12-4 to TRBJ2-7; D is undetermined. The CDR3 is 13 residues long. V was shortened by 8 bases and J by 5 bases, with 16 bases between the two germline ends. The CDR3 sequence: CASLQTRQNEQYF. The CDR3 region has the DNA TGTGCCAGCCTTCAAACCCGGCAAAACGAGCAGTACTTC.

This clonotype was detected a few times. In DNA, the CDR3 is TGTGCCAGCAGGGAACAGGGAGCCTACAATGAGCAGTTCTTC. Amino acids: CASREQGAYNEQFF. The V gene is TRBV6-2 or TRBV6-3, the J gene TRBJ2-1; tentatively, D is TRBD1 (6 bases). V lost 6 bases to trimming and J lost 2 bases, with 11 bases between them. The CDR3 spans 14 residues. Germline values: CDR1 MNHEY, CDR2 SVGEGT.

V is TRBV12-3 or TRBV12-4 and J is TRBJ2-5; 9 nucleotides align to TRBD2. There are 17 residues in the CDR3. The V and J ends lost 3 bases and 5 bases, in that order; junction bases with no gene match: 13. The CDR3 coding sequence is TGTGCCAGCAGTTTCCGACTAGCGGCAAGCCATAGGGAGACCCAGTACTTC. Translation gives CASSFRLAASHRETQYF.

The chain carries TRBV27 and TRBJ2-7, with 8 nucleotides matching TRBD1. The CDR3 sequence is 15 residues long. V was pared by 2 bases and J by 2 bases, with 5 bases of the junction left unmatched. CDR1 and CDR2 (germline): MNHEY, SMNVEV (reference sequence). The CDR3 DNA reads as TGTGCCAGCAGTTTAAGGGGACAGGTACCCTACGAGCAGTACTTC. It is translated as CASSLRGQVPYEQYF.

CDR3 sequence (DNA): TGCGCCAGCAGCCAAGACGTACGACTGTCCGGGGAGCTGTTTTTT. Protein: CASSQDVRLSGELFF. The chain links TRBV4-3 to TRBJ2-2, with D uncertain. Germline lookup yields CDR1 LGHNA and CDR2 YSLEER. V was trimmed by 0 bases and J by 6 bases, leaving 11 bases between them. This CDR3 has 15 residues.

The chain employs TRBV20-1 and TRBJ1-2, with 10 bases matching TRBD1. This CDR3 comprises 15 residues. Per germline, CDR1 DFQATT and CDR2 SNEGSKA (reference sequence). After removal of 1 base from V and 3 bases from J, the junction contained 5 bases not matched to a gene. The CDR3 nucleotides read TGCAGTGCTAGAGTGACCGGACAGGGGGACTATGGCTACACCTTC. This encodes CSARVTGQGDYGYTF.

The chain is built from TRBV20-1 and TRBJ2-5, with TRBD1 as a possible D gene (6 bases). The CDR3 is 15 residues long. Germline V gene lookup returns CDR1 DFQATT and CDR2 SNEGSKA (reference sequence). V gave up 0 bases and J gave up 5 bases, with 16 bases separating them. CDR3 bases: TGCAGTGCTAGAGATCTGGCTGGGGGCCGTGAGACCCAGTACTTC. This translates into CSARDLAGGRETQYF.

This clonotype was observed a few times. The CDR3 spells CAITTGLEAYEQYF. The CDR3 nucleotides are TGTGCCATCACTACCGGACTAGAAGCCTACGAGCAGTACTTC. V gene TRBV10-3 combines with J gene TRBJ2-7; 7 nucleotides agree with TRBD2. The CDR3 spans 14 residues. V dropped 7 bases and J dropped 2; count of bases not matched to a gene: 8. In germline, CDR1 is ENHRY, CDR2 SYGVKD.

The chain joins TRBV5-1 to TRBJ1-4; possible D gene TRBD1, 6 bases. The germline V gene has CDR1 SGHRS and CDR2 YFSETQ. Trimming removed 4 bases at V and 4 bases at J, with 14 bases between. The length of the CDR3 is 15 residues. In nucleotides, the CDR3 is TGCGCCAGCAGCCCCGGACAGAGTAGTAATGAAAAACTGTTTTTT. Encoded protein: CASSPGQSSNEKLFF. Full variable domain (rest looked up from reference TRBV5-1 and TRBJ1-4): KAGVTQTPRYLIKTRGQQVTLSCSPISGHRSVSWYQQTPGQGLQFLFEYFSETQRNKGNFPGRFSGRQFSNSRSEMNVSTLELGDSALYLCASSPGQSSNEKLFFGSGTQLSVL.

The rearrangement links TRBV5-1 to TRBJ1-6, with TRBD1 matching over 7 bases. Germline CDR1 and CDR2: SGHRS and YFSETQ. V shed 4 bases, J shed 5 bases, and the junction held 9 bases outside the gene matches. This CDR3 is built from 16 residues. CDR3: CASSITGDSNNSPLHF. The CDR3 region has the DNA TGCGCCAGCAGCATTACCGGGGACAGCAATAATTCACCCCTCCACTTT.

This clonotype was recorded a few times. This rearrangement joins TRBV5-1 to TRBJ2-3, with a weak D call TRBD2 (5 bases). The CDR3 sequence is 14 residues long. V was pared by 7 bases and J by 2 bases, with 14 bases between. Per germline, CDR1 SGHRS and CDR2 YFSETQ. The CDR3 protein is CASGSTGITDTQYF. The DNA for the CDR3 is TGCGCCAGCGGTTCCACGGGGATCACAGATACGCAGTATTTT.

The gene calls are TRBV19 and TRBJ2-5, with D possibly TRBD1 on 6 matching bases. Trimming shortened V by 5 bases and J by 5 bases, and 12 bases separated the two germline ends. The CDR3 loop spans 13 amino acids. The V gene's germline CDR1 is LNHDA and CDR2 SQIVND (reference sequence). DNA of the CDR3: TGTGCCAGTAGTGTACAGGGATTCGAGACCCAGTACTTC. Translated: CASSVQGFETQYF.

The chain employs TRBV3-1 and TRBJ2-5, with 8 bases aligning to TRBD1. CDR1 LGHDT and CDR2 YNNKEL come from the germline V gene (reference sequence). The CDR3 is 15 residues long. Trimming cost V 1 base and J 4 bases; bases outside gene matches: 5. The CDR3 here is CASSQAGRGRETQYF. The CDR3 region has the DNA TGTGCCAGCAGCCAAGCCGGCAGGGGGCGAGAGACCCAGTACTTC.

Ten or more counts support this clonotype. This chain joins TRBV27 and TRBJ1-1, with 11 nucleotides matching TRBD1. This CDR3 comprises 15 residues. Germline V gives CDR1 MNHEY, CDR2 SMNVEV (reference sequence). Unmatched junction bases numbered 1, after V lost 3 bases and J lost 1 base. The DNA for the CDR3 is TGTGCCAGCAGTTTTGGACAGGGGGCGAACACTGAAGCTTTCTTT. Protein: CASSFGQGANTEAFF.

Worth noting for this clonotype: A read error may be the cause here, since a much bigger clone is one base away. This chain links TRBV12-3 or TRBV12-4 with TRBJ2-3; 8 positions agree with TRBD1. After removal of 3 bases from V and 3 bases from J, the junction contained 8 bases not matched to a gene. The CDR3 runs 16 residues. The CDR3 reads CASSFSAQGATDTQYF. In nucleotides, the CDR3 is TGTGCCAGCAGTTTTTCAGCGCAGGGGGCAACAGATACGCAGTATTTT.

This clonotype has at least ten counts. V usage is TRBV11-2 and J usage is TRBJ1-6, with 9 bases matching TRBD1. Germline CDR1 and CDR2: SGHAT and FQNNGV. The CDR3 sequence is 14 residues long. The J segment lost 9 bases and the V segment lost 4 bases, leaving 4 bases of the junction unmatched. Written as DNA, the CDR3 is TGTGCCAGCAGCTCGACAGGGGGTGTTTCACCCCTCCACTTT. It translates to CASSSTGGVSPLHF.

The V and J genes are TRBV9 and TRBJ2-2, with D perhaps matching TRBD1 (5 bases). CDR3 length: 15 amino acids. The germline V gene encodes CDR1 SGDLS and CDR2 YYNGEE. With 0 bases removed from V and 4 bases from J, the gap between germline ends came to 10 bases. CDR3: CASSVGQSTTGELFF. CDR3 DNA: TGTGCCAGCAGCGTAGGACAGTCGACCACCGGGGAGCTGTTTTTT.

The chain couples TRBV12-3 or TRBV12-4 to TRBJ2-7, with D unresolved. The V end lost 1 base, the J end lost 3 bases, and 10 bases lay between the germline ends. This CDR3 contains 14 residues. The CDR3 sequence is CASSLVPTDYEQYF. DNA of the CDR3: TGTGCCAGCAGTTTAGTCCCCACGGACTACGAGCAGTACTTC.

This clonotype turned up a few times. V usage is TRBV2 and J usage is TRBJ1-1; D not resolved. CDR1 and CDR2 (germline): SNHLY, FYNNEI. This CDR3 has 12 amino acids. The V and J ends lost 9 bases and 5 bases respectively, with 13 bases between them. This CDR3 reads CASLDLRTEAFF. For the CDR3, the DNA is TGTGCCAGTTTAGACCTGAGGACTGAAGCTTTCTTT.

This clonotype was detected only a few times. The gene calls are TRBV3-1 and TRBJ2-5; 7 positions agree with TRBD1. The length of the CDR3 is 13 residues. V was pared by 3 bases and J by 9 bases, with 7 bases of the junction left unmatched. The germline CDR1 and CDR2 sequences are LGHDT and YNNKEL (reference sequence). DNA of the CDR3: TGTGCCAGCAGCCACTCGGGACAGAGGGCCCAGTACTTC. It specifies CASSHSGQRAQYF.

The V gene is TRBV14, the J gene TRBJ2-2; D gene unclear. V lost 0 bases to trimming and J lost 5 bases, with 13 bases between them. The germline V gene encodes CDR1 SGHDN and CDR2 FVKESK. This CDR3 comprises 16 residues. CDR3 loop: CASSQDLPDVTGELFF. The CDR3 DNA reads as TGTGCCAGCAGCCAAGATCTGCCAGACGTAACCGGGGAGCTGTTTTTT.

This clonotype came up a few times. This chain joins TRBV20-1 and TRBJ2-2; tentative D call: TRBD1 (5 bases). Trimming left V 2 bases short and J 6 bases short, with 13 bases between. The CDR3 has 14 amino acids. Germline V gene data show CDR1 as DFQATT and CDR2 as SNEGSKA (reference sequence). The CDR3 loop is CSARPKGSAGELFF. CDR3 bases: TGCAGTGCTAGACCGAAGGGGTCCGCCGGGGAGCTGTTTTTT.

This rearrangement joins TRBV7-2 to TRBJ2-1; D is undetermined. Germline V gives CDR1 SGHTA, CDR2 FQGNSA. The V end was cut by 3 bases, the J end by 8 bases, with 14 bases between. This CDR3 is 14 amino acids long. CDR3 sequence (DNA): TGTGCCAGCAGCTTCAGGAAGGTGTGGGATGAGCAGTTCTTC. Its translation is CASSFRKVWDEQFF.

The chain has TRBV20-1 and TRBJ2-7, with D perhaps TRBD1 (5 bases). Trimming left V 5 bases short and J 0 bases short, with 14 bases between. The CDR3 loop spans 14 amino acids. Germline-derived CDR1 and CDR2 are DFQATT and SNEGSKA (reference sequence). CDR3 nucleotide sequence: TGCAGTGCTGCCCCGGTGGACACCTCCTACGAGCAGTACTTC. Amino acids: CSAAPVDTSYEQYF.

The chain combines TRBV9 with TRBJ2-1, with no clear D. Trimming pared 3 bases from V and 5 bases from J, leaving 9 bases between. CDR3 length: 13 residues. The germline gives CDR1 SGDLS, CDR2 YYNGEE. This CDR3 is CASSALSHNEQFF. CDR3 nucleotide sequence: TGTGCCAGCAGCGCCCTTAGCCACAATGAGCAGTTCTTC.